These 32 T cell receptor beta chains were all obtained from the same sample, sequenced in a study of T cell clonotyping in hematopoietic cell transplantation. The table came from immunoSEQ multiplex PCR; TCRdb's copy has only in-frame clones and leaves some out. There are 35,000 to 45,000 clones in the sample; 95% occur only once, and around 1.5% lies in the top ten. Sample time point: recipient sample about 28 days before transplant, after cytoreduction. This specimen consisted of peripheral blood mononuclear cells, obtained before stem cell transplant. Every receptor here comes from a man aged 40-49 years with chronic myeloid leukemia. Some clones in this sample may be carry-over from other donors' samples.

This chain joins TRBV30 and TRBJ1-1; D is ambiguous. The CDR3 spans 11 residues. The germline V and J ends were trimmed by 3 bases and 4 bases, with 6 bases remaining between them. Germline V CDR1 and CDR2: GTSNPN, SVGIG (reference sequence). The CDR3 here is CAWSHGTEAFF. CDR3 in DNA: TGTGCCTGGAGCCATGGCACTGAAGCTTTCTTT.

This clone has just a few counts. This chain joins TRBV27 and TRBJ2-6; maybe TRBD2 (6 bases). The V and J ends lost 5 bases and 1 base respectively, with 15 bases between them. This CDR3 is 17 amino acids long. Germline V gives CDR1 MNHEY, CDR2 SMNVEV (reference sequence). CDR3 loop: CASSPGVRVSGANVLTF. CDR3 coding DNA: TGTGCCAGCAGTCCGGGGGTTAGGGTGTCTGGGGCCAACGTCCTGACTTTC.

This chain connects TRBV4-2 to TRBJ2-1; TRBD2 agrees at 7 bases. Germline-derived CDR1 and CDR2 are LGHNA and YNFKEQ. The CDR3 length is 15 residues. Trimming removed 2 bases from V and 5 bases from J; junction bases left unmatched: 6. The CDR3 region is CASSQTGEGDNEQFF. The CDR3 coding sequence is TGTGCCAGCAGCCAAACGGGGGAGGGAGACAATGAGCAGTTCTTC.

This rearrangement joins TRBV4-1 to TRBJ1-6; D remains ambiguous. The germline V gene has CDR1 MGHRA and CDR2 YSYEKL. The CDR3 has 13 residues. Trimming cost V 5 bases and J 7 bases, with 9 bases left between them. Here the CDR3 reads CASSETPNSPLHF. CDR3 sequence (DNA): TGCGCCAGCAGCGAGACCCCGAATTCACCCCTCCACTTT.

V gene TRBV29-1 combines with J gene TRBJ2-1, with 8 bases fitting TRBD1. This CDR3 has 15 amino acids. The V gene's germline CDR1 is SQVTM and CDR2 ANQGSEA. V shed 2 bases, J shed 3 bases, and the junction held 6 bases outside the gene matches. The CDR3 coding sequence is TGCAGCGTTGAATCCCCACAGGGGGTCTACAATGAGCAGTTCTTC. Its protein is CSVESPQGVYNEQFF.

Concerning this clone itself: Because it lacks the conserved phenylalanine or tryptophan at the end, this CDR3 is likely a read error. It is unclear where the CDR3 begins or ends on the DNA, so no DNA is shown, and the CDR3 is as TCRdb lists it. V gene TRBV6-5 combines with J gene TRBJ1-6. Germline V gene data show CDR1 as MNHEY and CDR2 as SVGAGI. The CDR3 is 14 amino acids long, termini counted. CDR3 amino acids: CASSYSLRGGDGAL.

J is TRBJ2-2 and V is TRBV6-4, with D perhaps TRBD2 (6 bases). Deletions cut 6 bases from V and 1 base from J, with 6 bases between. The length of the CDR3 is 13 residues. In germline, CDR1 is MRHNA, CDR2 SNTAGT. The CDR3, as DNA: TGTGCCAGCAGCGGGGGGAACACCGGGGAGCTGTTTTTT. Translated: CASSGGNTGELFF.

CDR3 sequence reads: CASSWDRGGTEAFF. CDR3 DNA sequence: TGTGCCAGCAGTTGGGACAGGGGGGGCACTGAAGCTTTCTTT. This chain links TRBV6-6 with TRBJ1-1; 11 bases agree with TRBD1. Germline-derived CDR1 and CDR2 are MNHNY and SVGAGI (reference sequence). With 4 bases clipped from V and 4 bases from J, the junction kept 2 bases outside the gene matches. This CDR3 is 14 amino acids long.

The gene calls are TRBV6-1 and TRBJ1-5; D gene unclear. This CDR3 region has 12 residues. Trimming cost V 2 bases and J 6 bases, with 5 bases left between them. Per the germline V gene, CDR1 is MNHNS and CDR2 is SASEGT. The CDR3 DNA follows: TGTGCCAGCAGTGAATGGGTTCAGCCCCAGCATTTT. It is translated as CASSEWVQPQHF.

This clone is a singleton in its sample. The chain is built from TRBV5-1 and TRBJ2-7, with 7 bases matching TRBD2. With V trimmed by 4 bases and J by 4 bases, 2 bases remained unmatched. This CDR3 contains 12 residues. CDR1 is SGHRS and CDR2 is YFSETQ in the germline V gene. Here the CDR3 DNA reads TGCGCCAGCAGCCTGGGGGGGTACGAGCAGTACTTC. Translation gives CASSLGGYEQYF.

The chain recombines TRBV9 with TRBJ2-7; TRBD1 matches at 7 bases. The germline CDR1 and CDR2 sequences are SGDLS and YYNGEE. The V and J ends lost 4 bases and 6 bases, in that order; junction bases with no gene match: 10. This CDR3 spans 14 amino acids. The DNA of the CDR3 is TGTGCCAGCAGCCTTCAGGGGGACAGTAGCGAGCAGTACTTC. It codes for CASSLQGDSSEQYF.

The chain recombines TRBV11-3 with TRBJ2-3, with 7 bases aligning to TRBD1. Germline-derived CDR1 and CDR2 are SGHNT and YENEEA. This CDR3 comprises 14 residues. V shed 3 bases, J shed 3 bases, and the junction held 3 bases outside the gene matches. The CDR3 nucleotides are TGTGCCAGCAGCTTCGACAGGGAGACAGATACGCAGTATTTT. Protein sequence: CASSFDRETDTQYF.

The CDR3 DNA reads TGTGCCAGCAGCGAAGGGTGGGGGCGCAATTCACCCCTCCACTTT. Translating it yields CASSEGWGRNSPLHF. The rearrangement links TRBV5-4 to TRBJ1-6; TRBD1 is a possible D gene (6 bases). Between the trimmed V and J ends, which lost 4 bases and 7 bases, there was a span of 15 bases. The CDR3 covers 15 residues. Germline CDR1 reads SGHNT; CDR2 reads YYREEE (reference sequence).

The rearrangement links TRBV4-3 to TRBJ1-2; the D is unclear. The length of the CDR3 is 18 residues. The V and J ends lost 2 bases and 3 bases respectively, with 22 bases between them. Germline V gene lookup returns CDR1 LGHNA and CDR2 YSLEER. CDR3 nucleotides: TGCGCCAGCAGCCAATCAACGGTGGCGGGTCTCACGGACTATGGCTACACCTTC. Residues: CASSQSTVAGLTDYGYTF.

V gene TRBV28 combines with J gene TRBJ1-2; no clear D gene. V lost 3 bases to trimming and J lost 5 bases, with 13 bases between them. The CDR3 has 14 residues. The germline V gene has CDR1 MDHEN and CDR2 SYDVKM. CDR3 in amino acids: CASSLQRFSYGYTF. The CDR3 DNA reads TGTGCCAGCAGTTTGCAGAGATTTTCTTATGGCTACACCTTC.

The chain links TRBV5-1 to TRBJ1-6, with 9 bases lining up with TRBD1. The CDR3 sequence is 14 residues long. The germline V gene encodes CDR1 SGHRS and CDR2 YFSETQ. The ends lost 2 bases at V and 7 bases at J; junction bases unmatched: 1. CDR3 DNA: TGCGCCAGCAGCTTTGGACAGGGGAATTCACCCCTCCACTTT. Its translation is CASSFGQGNSPLHF.

CDR3 loop: CASSYRRPRSTEAFF. The CDR3 DNA is TGTGCCAGCAGTTACAGAAGGCCGAGGAGCACTGAAGCTTTCTTT. The rearrangement joins TRBV28 to TRBJ1-1; D is undetermined. With 4 bases removed from V and 4 bases from J, the gap between germline ends came to 16 bases. This CDR3 has 15 residues. The germline gives CDR1 MDHEN, CDR2 SYDVKM.

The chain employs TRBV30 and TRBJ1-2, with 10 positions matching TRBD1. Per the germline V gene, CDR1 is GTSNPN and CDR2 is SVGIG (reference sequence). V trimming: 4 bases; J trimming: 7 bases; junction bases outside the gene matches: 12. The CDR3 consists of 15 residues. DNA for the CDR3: TGTGCCTGGACTCTACACCGGGACAGGGGTGTTGGCTACACCTTC. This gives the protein CAWTLHRDRGVGYTF.

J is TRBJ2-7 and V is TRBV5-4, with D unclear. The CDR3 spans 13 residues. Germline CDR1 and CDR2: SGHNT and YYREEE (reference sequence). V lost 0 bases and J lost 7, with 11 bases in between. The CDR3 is CASSLVGSVEQYF. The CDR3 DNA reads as TGTGCCAGCAGCTTGGTGGGGTCCGTGGAGCAGTACTTC.

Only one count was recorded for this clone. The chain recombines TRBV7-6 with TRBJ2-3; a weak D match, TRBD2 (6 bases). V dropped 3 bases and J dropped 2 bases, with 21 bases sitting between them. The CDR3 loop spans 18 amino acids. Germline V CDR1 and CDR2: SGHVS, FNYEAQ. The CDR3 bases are TGTGCCAGCAGCTTGGATGGGCCGGGGGTAGCGGACACAGATACGCAGTATTTT. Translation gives CASSLDGPGVADTDTQYF.

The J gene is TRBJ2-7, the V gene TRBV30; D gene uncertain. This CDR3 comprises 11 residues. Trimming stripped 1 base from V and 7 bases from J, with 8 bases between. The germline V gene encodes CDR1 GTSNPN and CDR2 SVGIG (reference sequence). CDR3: CAWSGSREQYF. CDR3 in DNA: TGTGCCTGGAGTGGGTCACGGGAGCAGTACTTC.

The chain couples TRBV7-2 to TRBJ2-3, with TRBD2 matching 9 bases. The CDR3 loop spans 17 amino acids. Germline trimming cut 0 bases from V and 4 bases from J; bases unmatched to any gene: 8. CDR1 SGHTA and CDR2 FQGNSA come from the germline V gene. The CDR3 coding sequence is TGTGCCAGCAGCTTAGCTAGCGGGGGTATAGTATCAGATACGCAGTATTTT. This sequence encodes CASSLASGGIVSDTQYF.

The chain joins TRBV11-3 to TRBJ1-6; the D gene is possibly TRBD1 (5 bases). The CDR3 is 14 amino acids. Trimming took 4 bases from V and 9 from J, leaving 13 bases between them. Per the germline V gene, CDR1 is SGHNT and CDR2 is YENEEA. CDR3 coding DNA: TGTGCCAGCAGCTCAGTGGGGGGGGTTTCACCCCTCCACTTT. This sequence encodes CASSSVGGVSPLHF.

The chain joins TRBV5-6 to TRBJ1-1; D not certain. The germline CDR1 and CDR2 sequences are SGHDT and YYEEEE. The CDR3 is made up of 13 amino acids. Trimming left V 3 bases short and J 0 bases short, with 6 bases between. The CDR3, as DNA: TGTGCCAGCAGCTCCCCACTGAACACTGAAGCTTTCTTT. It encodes CASSSPLNTEAFF.

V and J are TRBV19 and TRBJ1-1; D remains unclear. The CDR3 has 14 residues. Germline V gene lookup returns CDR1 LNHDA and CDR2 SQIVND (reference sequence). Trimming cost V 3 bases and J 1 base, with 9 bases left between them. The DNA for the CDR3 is TGTGCCAGTAGTATCCGAGCCAGGAACACTGAAGCTTTCTTT. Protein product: CASSIRARNTEAFF.

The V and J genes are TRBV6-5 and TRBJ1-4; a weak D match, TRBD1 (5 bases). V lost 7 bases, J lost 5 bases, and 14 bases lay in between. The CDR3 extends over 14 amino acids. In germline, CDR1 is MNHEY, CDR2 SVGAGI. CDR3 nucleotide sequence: TGTGCCAGCAAGAGACAGCCGTCGAATGAAAAACTGTTTTTT. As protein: CASKRQPSNEKLFF.

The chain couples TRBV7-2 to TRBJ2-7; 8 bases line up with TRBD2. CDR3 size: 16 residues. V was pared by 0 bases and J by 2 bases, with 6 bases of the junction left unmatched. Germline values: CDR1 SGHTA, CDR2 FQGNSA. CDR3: CASSLAAAGAAYEQYF. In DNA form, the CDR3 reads TGTGCCAGCAGCTTAGCTGCAGCGGGGGCCGCCTACGAGCAGTACTTC.

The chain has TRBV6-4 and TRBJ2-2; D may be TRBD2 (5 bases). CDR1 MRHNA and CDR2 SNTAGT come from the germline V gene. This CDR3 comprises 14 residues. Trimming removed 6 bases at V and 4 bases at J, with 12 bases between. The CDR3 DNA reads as TGTGCCAGCAGCCTAGCTCCGGGCACCGGGGAGCTGTTTTTT. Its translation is CASSLAPGTGELFF.

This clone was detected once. CDR3 bases: TGCGCCAGCATCGGGACAGGGGGCTACGAGCAGTACTTC. Translation: CASIGTGGYEQYF. The chain carries TRBV5-1 and TRBJ2-7; 11 positions match TRBD1. The CDR3 covers 13 residues. J gave up 3 bases and V 6 bases, and 2 bases lay outside the gene matches. The V gene's germline CDR1 is SGHRS and CDR2 YFSETQ.

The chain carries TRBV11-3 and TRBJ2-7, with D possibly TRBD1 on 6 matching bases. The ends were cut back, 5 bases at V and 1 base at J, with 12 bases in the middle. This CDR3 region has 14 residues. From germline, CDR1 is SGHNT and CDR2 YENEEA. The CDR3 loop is CASSPRTVSYEQYF. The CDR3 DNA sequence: TGTGCCAGCAGCCCTCGGACAGTTTCCTACGAGCAGTACTTC.

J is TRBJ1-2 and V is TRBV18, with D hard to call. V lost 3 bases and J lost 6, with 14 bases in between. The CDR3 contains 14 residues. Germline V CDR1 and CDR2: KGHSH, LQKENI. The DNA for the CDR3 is TGTGCCAGCTCACCGGGAGGGATAACACATGGCTACACCTTC. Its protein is CASSPGGITHGYTF.

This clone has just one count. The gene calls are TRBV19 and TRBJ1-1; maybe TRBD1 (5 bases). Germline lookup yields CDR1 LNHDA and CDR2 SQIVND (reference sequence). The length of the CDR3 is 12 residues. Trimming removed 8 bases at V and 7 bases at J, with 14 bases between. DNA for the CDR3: TGTGCCAGTGCCGGGACGGGGATTGAAGCTTTCTTT. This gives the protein CASAGTGIEAFF.